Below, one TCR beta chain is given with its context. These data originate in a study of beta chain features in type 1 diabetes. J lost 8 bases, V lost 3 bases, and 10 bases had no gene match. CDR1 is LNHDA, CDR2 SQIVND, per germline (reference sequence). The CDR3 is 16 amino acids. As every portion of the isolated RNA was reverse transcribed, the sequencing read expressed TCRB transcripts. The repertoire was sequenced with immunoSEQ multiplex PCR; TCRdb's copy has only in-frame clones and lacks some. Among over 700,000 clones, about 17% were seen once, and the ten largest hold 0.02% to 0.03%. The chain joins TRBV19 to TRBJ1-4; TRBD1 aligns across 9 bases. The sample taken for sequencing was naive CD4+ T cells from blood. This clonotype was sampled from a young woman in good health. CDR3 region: CASSITAGQGWEKLFF. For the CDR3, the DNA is TGTGCCAGTAGTATCACCGCGGGACAGGGTTGGGAAAAACTGTTTTTT.